This T cell receptor (beta chain) was obtained from a study of cytomegalovirus exposure and HLA in healthy donors. V dropped 5 bases and J dropped 4 bases, with 12 bases sitting between them. CDR1 is LNHDA, CDR2 SQIVND, per germline (reference sequence). The CDR3 consists of 14 residues. Vbeta (60) and Jbeta (13) primers were used in the PCR. TCRdb keeps only in-frame clones here, not all; method: immunoSEQ multiplex PCR. The repertoire has 150,000 to 200,000 clones, about 80% of them found once; the top ten carry about 9.1%. The study's findings and limits: Most subjects' HLA-A and HLA-B alleles were reportedly predicted from TCR beta sequences. Investigators reported more than 150 TCR beta chains as tied to cytomegalovirus. When a later analysis was performed, an Asian-associated ancestry cluster reportedly had fewer N-insertions than the roughly 670-donor mean.

About this clone: Its antigen remains unidentified.

The sequenced sample was PBMCs. The TCR originated in a man aged 18 to 30 in good health and CMV-seropositive. The J gene is TRBJ2-1, the V gene TRBV19; possibly TRBD2 for D (6 bases). CDR3 residues: CASSPGDSYNEQFF. Here the CDR3 DNA reads TGTGCCAGTAGTCCCGGGGACTCATACAATGAGCAGTTCTTC.